This T cell receptor beta chain was documented in a study of post-analysis software for immune sequencing data. About the research overall: Multiple sclerosis in the patients followed relapsing-remitting, secondary progressive and progressive-relapsing courses.

TCR beta libraries were prepared from cDNA with unique molecular identifiers. Hundreds of thousands of cDNA molecules came from around 1 to 9.1 million T cells. TCRdb redid the calling of the PCR reads with MiXCR, one entry per CDR3 protein. In the table there are about 540,000 distinct CDR3 sequences, roughly 34% of which are singletons. Study-level results: Under F measure analysis, samples from one preparation batch co-clustered strongly. Relative to controls, patients had five TRBV segments at higher frequency, with TRBV5-6, TRBV5-1 and TRBV20-1 among these. A significant reduction in normalized Chao1 diversity was observed in multiple sclerosis patients versus controls.

This clonotype was seen a handful of times. The antigen is unknown. CDR3 length: 14 amino acids. Germline V CDR1 and CDR2: LGHNT, FRNRAP. Trimming stripped 5 bases from V and 6 bases from J, with 15 bases between. Sequenced sample: blood. The receptor comes from a girl aged 2-17 years with multiple sclerosis. The rearrangement joins TRBV12-5 to TRBJ2-3; unclear D gene. The CDR3 sequence: CASGLGPFGDTQYF. The CDR3 DNA reads TGTGCTAGTGGTCTTGGGCCATTCGGGGATACGCAGTATTTT. The full variable domain, in which reference TRBV12-5 and TRBJ2-3 provide the parts outside the CDR3, is DARVTQTPRHKVTEMGQEVTMRCQPILGHNTVFWYRQTMMQGLELLAYFRNRAPLDDSGMPKDRFSAEMPDATLATLKIQPSEPRDSAVYFCASGLGPFGDTQYFGPGTRLTVL.